Below are 20 T cell receptor beta chains sequenced from a single sample in a study of HIV-infected patients and healthy controls. cDNA was made from approximately 0.55 ug RNA using alpha and beta constant primers. Separate chain-specific third strand synthesis with multiplexing indices produced the alpha and beta libraries. Using its own MiXCR run on the 5' RACE reads, TCRdb lists one record per CDR3 protein. The repertoire holds some 19,000 distinct CDR3 sequences, with 8% to 10% as singletons. No cell fractionation was done, so the repertoire covers all unsorted peripheral blood T cells. Sequenced sample: blood. Receptors were obtained from an adult in good health.

This clonotype was seen ten or more times. The rearrangement joins TRBV6-6 to TRBJ2-5; D may correspond to TRBD1 or TRBD2 (5 bases each). The CDR3 is 15 residues long. CDR1 MNHNY and CDR2 SVGAGI come from the germline V gene (reference sequence). Deletions cut 4 bases from V and 3 bases from J, with 15 bases between. CDR3 loop: CASSSPGRREETQYF. The CDR3, as DNA: TGTGCCAGCAGTTCCCCGGGACGGAGAGAAGAGACCCAGTACTTC.

This clonotype was observed many times. The chain links TRBV6-2 or TRBV6-3 to TRBJ2-5, with D perhaps TRBD2 (5 bases). The V end lost 4 bases, the J end lost 5 bases, and 11 bases lay between the germline ends. This CDR3 contains 13 residues. Germline V gene lookup returns CDR1 MNHEY and CDR2 SVGEGT. The DNA of the CDR3 is TGTGCCAGCAGTTCTTTCTGGGAGGAGACCCAGTACTTC. Translated: CASSSFWEETQYF.

By frequency in the sample, this clonotype is medium-sized (0.01 to 0.1%). This sequence joins TRBV7-3 and TRBJ2-2, with D possibly TRBD1 on 7 matching bases. The CDR3 consists of 14 residues. V was shortened by 8 bases and J by 2 bases, with 12 bases between the two germline ends. In germline, CDR1 is SGHTA, CDR2 FQGTGA. The CDR3 DNA reads as TGTGCCAGCGGAGGGGACAGTAACACCGGGGAGCTGTTTTTT. Protein sequence: CASGGDSNTGELFF. The full variable domain, with the rest looked up from reference TRBV7-3 and TRBJ2-2, is GAGVSQTPSNKVTEKGKYVELRCDPISGHTALYWYRQSLGQGPEFLIYFQGTGAADDSGLPNDRFFAVRPEGSVSTLKIQRTERGDSAVYLCASGGDSNTGELFFGEGSRLTVL.

This clonotype showed up just a few times. V gene TRBV7-2 combines with J gene TRBJ2-5; TRBD1 aligns across 7 bases. V gave up 2 bases and J gave up 3 bases; unmatched junction bases: 3. The CDR3 sequence is 14 residues long. CDR1 and CDR2 (germline): SGHTA, FQGNSA. CDR3: CASSLRGPKETQYF. Here the CDR3 DNA reads TGTGCCAGCAGCTTAAGGGGGCCAAAAGAGACCCAGTACTTC.

This clonotype was observed many times. This sequence joins TRBV3-1 and TRBJ2-3, with no clear D. The CDR3 totals 12 residues. Germline assignment: CDR1 LGHDT and CDR2 YNNKEL (reference sequence). V dropped 4 bases and J dropped 5 bases, with 7 bases sitting between them. CDR3 loop: CASSREGDTQYF. The CDR3, as DNA: TGTGCCAGCAGCCGCGAAGGAGATACGCAGTATTTT.

This clonotype has ten or more counts. The V call is TRBV7-2, the J call TRBJ2-5; no clear D gene. V dropped 0 bases and J dropped 5 bases, with 4 bases sitting between them. The CDR3 has 12 amino acids. Germline V gene data show CDR1 as SGHTA and CDR2 as FQGNSA. CDR3 DNA: TGTGCCAGCAGCTTAGCGTCGGAGACCCAGTACTTC. The encoded protein is CASSLASETQYF.

The chain links TRBV19 to TRBJ1-5; D gene ambiguous. Between the trimmed V and J ends, which lost 3 bases and 3 bases, there was a span of 12 bases. This CDR3 has 15 amino acids. The germline CDR1 and CDR2 sequences are LNHDA and SQIVND (reference sequence). DNA of the CDR3: TGTGCCAGTAGTATCGGGCAGGTGGACAATCAGCCCCAGCATTTT. Encoded protein: CASSIGQVDNQPQHF.

This clonotype came up many times. This rearrangement joins TRBV9 to TRBJ1-5, with a weak D call TRBD1 (6 bases). CDR1 and CDR2 from the germline V gene are SGDLS and YYNGEE. The CDR3 is made up of 14 amino acids. V lost 0 bases and J 7 bases, leaving 11 bases between the germline ends. The CDR3 DNA follows: TGTGCCAGCAGCGTAGCACAGGGTGGCCAGCCCCAGCATTTT. As protein: CASSVAQGGQPQHF.

This clonotype was counted many times. The V gene is TRBV18, the J gene TRBJ2-7; tentatively, D is TRBD1 (5 bases). The CDR3 spans 15 residues. The V gene's germline CDR1 is KGHSH and CDR2 LQKENI. The V end was cut by 0 bases, the J end by 1 base, with 10 bases between. CDR3 residues: CASSPPNQGSYEQYF. The CDR3 nucleotides are TGTGCCAGCTCACCACCGAACCAGGGTTCCTACGAGCAGTACTTC.

By sample fraction, this clonotype is medium-sized. The rearrangement joins TRBV28 to TRBJ2-7; D perhaps matches TRBD2 (6 bases). V was cut by 1 base and J by 3 bases, with 13 bases left in between. The CDR3 is 15 residues long. Germline V gene data show CDR1 as MDHEN and CDR2 as SYDVKM. The CDR3 DNA sequence: TGTGCCAGCAGTTTATTGGTGGACTACGGCTACGAGCAGTACTTC. Translation gives CASSLLVDYGYEQYF.

There are many counts of this clonotype. This chain links TRBV3-1 with TRBJ2-3; D possibly corresponds to TRBD2 (5 bases). This CDR3 is 16 amino acids long. Trimming left V 1 base short and J 3 bases short, with 14 bases between. Germline V lookup: CDR1 LGHDT, CDR2 YNNKEL (reference sequence). The CDR3 bases are TGTGCCAGCAGCCAAGGTCGGCTAGCCGGTACAGATACGCAGTATTTT. Translating gives CASSQGRLAGTDTQYF.

This clonotype was counted many times. The chain carries TRBV19 and TRBJ1-5; possible D gene TRBD1, 5 bases. CDR3 length: 14 amino acids. Germline assignment: CDR1 LNHDA and CDR2 SQIVND (reference sequence). With 5 bases removed from V and 1 base from J, the gap between germline ends came to 9 bases. CDR3 coding DNA: TGTGCCAGTAGTCCAGGGCCCAGCAATCAGCCCCAGCATTTT. Protein: CASSPGPSNQPQHF.

This clonotype rates as medium-sized. The rearrangement links TRBV7-2 to TRBJ2-4; D ambiguous. This CDR3 is built from 15 residues. The germline CDR1 and CDR2 sequences are SGHTA and FQGNSA. V lost 5 bases and J lost 1, with 12 bases in between. The CDR3 DNA sequence: TGTGCCAGCAGCCCCCATATCCGTGCCAAAAACATTCAGTACTTC. Its protein is CASSPHIRAKNIQYF.

This clonotype was counted at least ten times. This chain links TRBV19 with TRBJ2-3, with D unresolved. This CDR3 comprises 12 residues. V was clipped by 7 bases and J by 4 bases, with 9 bases between them. The V gene's germline CDR1 is LNHDA and CDR2 SQIVND (reference sequence). CDR3 coding DNA: TGTGCCAGTAACAGTCCCCCAGATACGCAGTATTTT. This codes for CASNSPPDTQYF.

J is TRBJ2-1 and V is TRBV18; TRBD2 is a possible D gene (6 bases). The germline V and J ends were trimmed by 4 bases and 8 bases, with 15 bases remaining between them. CDR3 length: 14 residues. CDR1 is KGHSH and CDR2 is LQKENI in the germline V gene. CDR3 in amino acids: CASSRMEGRDEQFF. CDR3 in DNA: TGTGCCAGCTCACGAATGGAGGGAAGGGATGAGCAGTTCTTC.

This clonotype qualifies as medium-sized. This CDR3 is CASSVNPGQGRVSSYEQYF. Here the CDR3 DNA reads TGCGCCAGCAGCGTTAACCCGGGACAGGGGAGGGTCAGCTCCTACGAGCAGTACTTC. The rearrangement joins TRBV5-1 to TRBJ2-7; 10 positions match TRBD1. The CDR3 has 19 residues. The germline CDR1 and CDR2 sequences are SGHRS and YFSETQ. The V segment lost 4 bases and the J segment 0 bases; nucleotides outside the gene matches: 16.

The table lists this clonotype with many counts. This chain links TRBV12-3 or TRBV12-4 with TRBJ2-7; weak D call: TRBD2 (5 bases). V lost 3 bases and J 5 bases, leaving 8 bases between the germline ends. The CDR3 length is 12 residues. The DNA of the CDR3 is TGTGCCAGCAGTTTGAGGGTGGACGAGCAGTACTTC. Protein product: CASSLRVDEQYF.

This clonotype was seen many times. V usage is TRBV20-1 and J usage is TRBJ2-3, with D hard to call. CDR1 is DFQATT, CDR2 SNEGSKA, per germline (reference sequence). The CDR3 runs 14 residues. The ends were cut back, 0 bases at V and 2 bases at J, with 9 bases in the middle. The CDR3 DNA sequence: TGCAGTGCTAGAGAACGAACCCACACAGATACGCAGTATTTT. Amino acids: CSARERTHTDTQYF.

This rearrangement joins TRBV6-2 or TRBV6-3 to TRBJ2-1, with TRBD2 identical over 13 bases. CDR3 length: 14 amino acids. Germline CDR1 reads MNHEY; CDR2 reads SVGEGT. The V gene end was trimmed by 6 bases and the J gene end by 7 bases; junction bases not matched to a gene: 3. The CDR3 loop is CASRLAGGRNEQFF. CDR3 nucleotide sequence: TGTGCCAGCAGACTAGCGGGAGGGCGGAATGAGCAGTTCTTC.

This clonotype was counted at least ten times. V usage is TRBV7-9 and J usage is TRBJ1-1; TRBD1 agrees at 9 bases. Germline CDR1 reads SEHNR; CDR2 reads FQNEAQ (reference sequence). The CDR3 has 15 residues. V gave up 0 bases and J gave up 5 bases; unmatched junction bases: 4. DNA of the CDR3: TGTGCCAGCAGCTTAGCACAGGGGGCGCGTACTGAAGCTTTCTTT. The encoded protein is CASSLAQGARTEAFF.